One sample yielded the 16 T cell receptor beta chains listed below, sequenced in a study of radiotherapy plus CTLA-4 blockade in lung cancer. The repertoire was sequenced with immunoSEQ multiplex PCR; TCRdb's copy has only in-frame clones and lacks some. The data hold about 88,000 clones, with 55% to 75% observed a single time. Sequencing used peripheral blood, obtained from a patient treated with radiotherapy plus ipilimumab. The receptors shown here come from a human donor with non-small cell lung cancer that progressed on radiotherapy plus ipilimumab.

The chain uses TRBV27 and TRBJ1-2; D is undetermined. Between the trimmed V and J ends, which lost 1 base and 8 bases, there was a span of 8 bases. The CDR3 runs 12 residues. The V gene's germline CDR1 is MNHEY and CDR2 SMNVEV (reference sequence). CDR3 protein: CASSLLGGGYTF. The CDR3 region has the DNA TGTGCCAGCAGTTTATTAGGTGGGGGCTACACCTTC.

This chain uses TRBV7-9 with TRBJ2-1; 8 positions agree with TRBD2. The junction had 4 bases not matched to a gene; V was cut back by 4 bases and J by 2 bases. This CDR3 comprises 15 residues. Germline V gene data show CDR1 as SEHNR and CDR2 as FQNEAQ (reference sequence). CDR3 sequence reads: CASSSPAGAYNEQFF. The CDR3 region has the DNA TGTGCCAGCAGCTCACCAGCGGGGGCCTACAATGAGCAGTTCTTC.

V gene TRBV5-1 combines with J gene TRBJ1-2; 8 bases match TRBD1. Germline V lookup: CDR1 SGHRS, CDR2 YFSETQ. CDR3 length equals 14 residues. Trimming took 3 bases from V and 5 from J; bases not matched to a gene: 6. The CDR3 loop reads CASSSDRVSYGYTF. In nucleotides, the CDR3 is TGCGCCAGCAGCTCGGACAGGGTGTCGTATGGCTACACCTTC.

J is TRBJ1-5 and V is TRBV19; the match to TRBD1 covers 7 bases. Trimming took 0 bases from V and 5 from J; bases not matched to a gene: 7. CDR3 length equals 16 residues. Germline V gives CDR1 LNHDA, CDR2 SQIVND (reference sequence). CDR3 region: CASSIDEGAGYQPQHF. CDR3 coding DNA: TGTGCCAGTAGTATAGATGAGGGGGCTGGGTATCAGCCCCAGCATTTT.

The rearrangement joins TRBV18 to TRBJ2-5; D not resolved. The germline V gene encodes CDR1 KGHSH and CDR2 LQKENI. The V end lost 0 bases, the J end lost 5 bases, and 7 bases lay between the germline ends. The CDR3 is 13 amino acids. The CDR3 region has the DNA TGTGCCAGCTCACCACCGAACGGGGAGACCCAGTACTTC. It yields the protein CASSPPNGETQYF.

The gene calls are TRBV9 and TRBJ2-5, with 8 bases aligning to TRBD1. Germline V gene sequence: CDR1 SGDLS, CDR2 YYNGEE. The ends lost 4 bases at V and 1 base at J; junction bases unmatched: 12. This CDR3 is 17 amino acids long. CDR3 sequence (DNA): TGTGCCAGCAGCCTCGGACAGGGCCCGTCCCTCCAAGAGACCCAGTACTTC. Encoded protein: CASSLGQGPSLQETQYF.

Of note for this clone: Compared with germline, one end of the junction differs, possibly owing to a read error. The chain employs TRBV7-7 and TRBJ2-1; 11 bases match TRBD2. The CDR3 runs 15 residues. Germline loops: CDR1 SSHAT, CDR2 FNYEAQ (reference sequence). The CDR3 coding sequence is TGTGCTAGCAGCTTAGGGGGGACTAGCGGTAATGAGCAGTTCTTC. This encodes CASSLGGTSGNEQFF.

About this clone: At one boundary the junction diverges from the germline segment, which might be a read error. The CDR3 spells CAISESKGQGNAEAFF. The CDR3 nucleotides read TGTGCCATCAGTGAGTCTAAAGGACAGGGGAACGCTGAAGCTTTCTTT. V and J are TRBV10-3 and TRBJ1-1, with TRBD1 identical over 9 bases. The CDR3 consists of 16 residues. Per the germline V gene, CDR1 is ENHRY and CDR2 is SYGVKD.

V and J are TRBV10-3 and TRBJ1-2; 7 nucleotides match TRBD1. This CDR3 comprises 15 residues. CDR1 and CDR2 (germline): ENHRY, SYGVKD. Trimming removed 2 bases from V and 8 bases from J; junction bases left unmatched: 11. The CDR3 coding sequence is TGTGCCATCAGTGAGCCTACCTGGGACAGATCCGGCTACACCTTC. It specifies CAISEPTWDRSGYTF.

This clone has just a few counts. This rearrangement joins TRBV6-1 to TRBJ2-3, with D unclear. This CDR3 contains 18 residues. V was clipped by 3 bases and J by 0 bases, with 19 bases between them. The germline V gene has CDR1 MNHNS and CDR2 SASEGT. The chain's CDR3 is CASSDSPTVVWSTDTQYF. CDR3 coding DNA: TGTGCCAGCAGTGATTCCCCTACGGTCGTTTGGAGCACAGATACGCAGTATTTT.

This rearrangement joins TRBV28 to TRBJ1-2, with 9 bases aligning to TRBD1. V shed 4 bases, J shed 5 bases, and the junction held 11 bases outside the gene matches. The CDR3 covers 16 residues. Germline-derived CDR1 and CDR2 are MDHEN and SYDVKM. CDR3 nucleotides: TGTGCCAGCAGTTCTTCACCGGGACAGGGTAAATATGGCTACACCTTC. This codes for CASSSSPGQGKYGYTF.

This clone has only a few counts. The chain links TRBV5-1 to TRBJ2-5; TRBD2 agrees at 11 bases. The CDR3 extends over 16 amino acids. Germline loops: CDR1 SGHRS, CDR2 YFSETQ. V trimming: 4 bases; J trimming: 5 bases; junction bases outside the gene matches: 10. CDR3 residues: CASSLSISGRGETQYF. The CDR3 nucleotides are TGCGCCAGCAGCCTCTCCATTAGCGGGAGGGGGGAGACCCAGTACTTC.

The V and J genes are TRBV7-9 and TRBJ2-7; 10 bases are a match to TRBD1. J was trimmed by 6 bases and V by 5 bases; bases with no gene match: 10. CDR3 size: 15 residues. Germline V gives CDR1 SEHNR, CDR2 FQNEAQ (reference sequence). DNA for the CDR3: TGTGCCAGCAGCGATCCGGGACAGGGGTTCCGCGAGCAGTACTTC. Its protein is CASSDPGQGFREQYF.

CDR3 in amino acids: CASSRDRLSNQPQHF. The CDR3 DNA sequence: TGTGCCAGCAGTCGAGACAGGCTATCTAATCAGCCCCAGCATTTT. The genes are TRBV28 and TRBJ1-5; a possible D gene is TRBD1 (6 bases). This CDR3 spans 15 amino acids. Trimming removed 5 bases from V and 4 bases from J, with 15 bases in between. Germline CDR1 MDHEN, CDR2 SYDVKM.

This clone was seen a handful of times. This rearrangement joins TRBV7-9 to TRBJ1-4; 8 positions agree with TRBD1. This CDR3 comprises 14 residues. The V and J ends lost 3 bases and 6 bases, in that order; junction bases with no gene match: 3. The germline gives CDR1 SEHNR, CDR2 FQNEAQ (reference sequence). In nucleotides, the CDR3 is TGTGCCAGCAGCTTCGGACAGGGCCATGAAAAACTGTTTTTT. It specifies CASSFGQGHEKLFF.

The chain combines TRBV2 with TRBJ2-5, with D uncertain. Germline values: CDR1 SNHLY, CDR2 FYNNEI. CDR3 length equals 11 residues. V was pared by 8 bases and J by 5 bases, with 9 bases between. This chain's CDR3 is CASRLGETQYF. The DNA of the CDR3 is TGTGCCAGCCGCTTAGGGGAGACCCAGTACTTC.